The 30 T cell receptor beta chains listed next were all sequenced from one sample in a study of cytomegalovirus exposure and HLA in healthy donors. The method was immunoSEQ multiplex PCR; TCRdb's version includes in-frame clones alone and lacks a portion of them. The top ten clones hold around 1.9% of a sample with roughly 150,000 clones, 94% of them seen once. Sequencing used PBMCs. The receptor source for this set is a man between 18 and 29 years old in good health and CMV-seropositive.

The chain joins TRBV5-1 to TRBJ2-3; D call uncertain. The CDR3 runs 14 residues. The V gene's germline CDR1 is SGHRS and CDR2 YFSETQ. Trimming took 0 bases from V and 2 from J, leaving 7 bases between them. The CDR3: CASSLASPTDTQYF. CDR3 sequence (DNA): TGCGCCAGCAGCTTGGCCTCCCCCACAGATACGCAGTATTTT.

The chain employs TRBV9 and TRBJ1-6, with 7 bases identical to TRBD1. Germline lookup yields CDR1 SGDLS and CDR2 YYNGEE. This CDR3 is built from 15 residues. V was pared by 0 bases and J by 5 bases, with 2 bases of the junction left unmatched. The chain's CDR3 is CASSVGDSHNSPLHF. In DNA form, the CDR3 reads TGTGCCAGCAGCGTAGGGGACAGTCATAATTCACCCCTCCACTTT.

V usage is TRBV7-9 and J usage is TRBJ2-4; the D gene is possibly TRBD2 (6 bases). The length of the CDR3 is 14 residues. Per germline, CDR1 SEHNR and CDR2 FQNEAQ (reference sequence). V lost 2 bases and J 7 bases, leaving 12 bases between the germline ends. CDR3 residues: CASSLNGGFNIQYF. DNA for the CDR3: TGTGCCAGCAGCTTAAACGGGGGTTTTAACATTCAGTACTTC.

This chain uses TRBV6-5 with TRBJ2-7, with D possibly matching TRBD1 (5 bases). CDR3 size: 14 residues. Germline V gene sequence: CDR1 MNHEY, CDR2 SVGAGI. The V end lost 6 bases, the J end lost 0 bases, and 12 bases lay between the germline ends. CDR3 loop: CASRLGAISYEQYF. The DNA of the CDR3 is TGTGCCAGCAGGCTAGGGGCTATCTCCTACGAGCAGTACTTC.

The rearrangement links TRBV11-2 to TRBJ2-7; 16 nucleotides agree with TRBD2. V was pared by 0 bases and J by 2 bases, with 7 bases of the junction left unmatched. Germline V gene sequence: CDR1 SGHAT, CDR2 FQNNGV. The CDR3 extends over 19 amino acids. CDR3 DNA: TGTGCCAGCAGCTTAGATTGGTCCGGGACTAGCGGGAGGGCCTACGAGCAGTACTTC. This gives the protein CASSLDWSGTSGRAYEQYF.

The chain joins TRBV7-8 to TRBJ2-2, with 8 nucleotides matching TRBD1. Germline V gene lookup returns CDR1 SGHVS and CDR2 FQNEAQ. The ends lost 4 bases at V and 5 bases at J; junction bases unmatched: 9. The CDR3 runs to 16 residues. The DNA for the CDR3 is TGTGCCAGCAGCTCCGTGGACAGGGTAAAGACCGGGGAGCTGTTTTTT. Its protein is CASSSVDRVKTGELFF.

The chain uses TRBV7-2 and TRBJ1-5, with D uncertain. The V gene lost 3 bases and the J gene lost 3 bases, with 6 bases spanning the gap. The CDR3 length is 13 residues. Germline CDR1 is SGHTA and CDR2 is FQGNSA. CDR3 sequence (DNA): TGTGCCAGCAGCTTCAGCGTCAATCAGCCCCAGCATTTT. This gives the protein CASSFSVNQPQHF.

CDR3 coding DNA: TGCGCCAGCAGGCGGACTGCCCTAATGAACACTGAAGCTTTCTTT. Its translation: CASRRTALMNTEAFF. The chain links TRBV4-1 to TRBJ1-1; no clear D. Germline CDR1 is MGHRA and CDR2 is YSYEKL. The V end was cut by 6 bases, the J end by 0 bases, with 14 bases between. This CDR3 is built from 15 residues.

This chain links TRBV14 with TRBJ1-1; 8 bases match TRBD1. With 1 base clipped from V and 0 bases from J, the junction kept 4 bases outside the gene matches. Germline assignment: CDR1 SGHDN and CDR2 FVKESK. This CDR3 is built from 16 residues. The chain's CDR3 is CASSQGTGMMNTEAFF. The CDR3 nucleotides are TGTGCCAGCAGCCAAGGGACAGGGATGATGAACACTGAAGCTTTCTTT.

The chain has TRBV5-1 and TRBJ1-1; 7 positions match TRBD1. Per the germline V gene, CDR1 is SGHRS and CDR2 is YFSETQ. The CDR3 is made up of 16 amino acids. J was trimmed by 3 bases and V by 0 bases; bases with no gene match: 8. CDR3 coding DNA: TGCGCCAGCAGCTTGGGAGACCGACAGGGCGACACTGAAGCTTTCTTT. Its translation is CASSLGDRQGDTEAFF.

The CDR3 is CASNPRAGAETQYF. The CDR3 DNA follows: TGTGCCAGCAATCCCCGGGCGGGAGCAGAGACCCAGTACTTC. This rearrangement joins TRBV6-1 to TRBJ2-5; 7 nucleotides line up with TRBD2. CDR1 and CDR2 from the germline V gene are MNHNS and SASEGT. The CDR3 length is 14 residues. With V trimmed by 7 bases and J by 4 bases, 9 bases remained unmatched.

This clone was found once. CDR3 in amino acids: CASSVGTGQETQYF. As DNA, the CDR3 is TGTGCCAGCAGCGTAGGGACAGGGCAAGAGACCCAGTACTTC. The rearrangement joins TRBV9 to TRBJ2-5, with 8 nucleotides matching TRBD1. The CDR3 runs 14 residues. V dropped 0 bases and J dropped 2; count of bases not matched to a gene: 0. Per germline, CDR1 SGDLS and CDR2 YYNGEE.

This chain joins TRBV14 and TRBJ1-3, with D unresolved. V was clipped by 2 bases and J by 3 bases, with 5 bases between them. Germline V gene lookup returns CDR1 SGHDN and CDR2 FVKESK. The CDR3 spans 13 residues. CDR3 protein: CASSQLGGNTIYF. The DNA for the CDR3 is TGTGCCAGCAGCCAACTAGGTGGAAACACCATATATTTT. Using reference TRBV14 and TRBJ1-3 for the parts outside the CDR3, the full variable domain is EAGVTQFPSHSVIEKGQTVTLRCDPISGHDNLYWYRRVMGKEIKFLLHFVKESKQDESGMPNNRFLAERTGGTYSTLKVQPAELEDSGVYFCASSQLGGNTIYFGEGSWLTVV.

The genes are TRBV14 and TRBJ1-2, with 7 nucleotides matching TRBD1. The V and J ends lost 2 bases and 4 bases, in that order; junction bases with no gene match: 4. The CDR3 contains 14 residues. Germline V CDR1 and CDR2: SGHDN, FVKESK. The CDR3 DNA reads TGTGCCAGCAGCCAAAGGGGGCGCGTCTATGGCTACACCTTC. Residues: CASSQRGRVYGYTF.

This clone has a single count. The V gene is TRBV6-6, the J gene TRBJ2-3, with 7 bases lining up with TRBD2. CDR1 and CDR2 from the germline V gene are MNHNY and SVGAGI (reference sequence). This CDR3 region has 14 residues. Trimming took 7 bases from V and 4 from J; bases not matched to a gene: 8. The CDR3 loop reads CASTAGAGSDTQYF. The DNA for the CDR3 is TGTGCCAGCACCGCGGGAGCGGGGTCAGATACGCAGTATTTT.

This chain joins TRBV4-1 and TRBJ2-7, with 8 bases lining up with TRBD2. The CDR3 sequence is 20 residues long. The ends lost 2 bases at V and 5 bases at J; junction bases unmatched: 23. In germline, CDR1 is MGHRA, CDR2 YSYEKL. The CDR3 region has the DNA TGCGCCAGCAGCCAAAGAAGGTCTGGGGGGGTCGGGACTAGTATCCACGAGCAGTACTTC. Protein product: CASSQRRSGGVGTSIHEQYF.

This chain joins TRBV5-6 and TRBJ1-6; 11 positions match TRBD1. Germline lookup yields CDR1 SGHDT and CDR2 YYEEEE. Trimming cost V 5 bases and J 9 bases; bases outside gene matches: 4. This CDR3 has 14 amino acids. The CDR3 coding sequence is TGTGCCAGCAGTTATGGGACAGGGGGTTCACCCCTCCACTTT. Its translation: CASSYGTGGSPLHF.

This clone has a handful of counts. This sequence joins TRBV11-2 and TRBJ1-6; possible D gene TRBD1, 6 bases. The CDR3 runs 14 residues. The germline V gene has CDR1 SGHAT and CDR2 FQNNGV. The germline V and J ends were trimmed by 4 bases and 7 bases, with 11 bases remaining between them. The CDR3 DNA follows: TGTGCCAGCAGCTACAGGGCCGCGAATTCACCCCTCCACTTT. Translation: CASSYRAANSPLHF.

The chain links TRBV10-3 to TRBJ2-7; a possible D gene is TRBD1 (5 bases). V was shortened by 10 bases and J by 0 bases, with 13 bases between the two germline ends. The V gene's germline CDR1 is ENHRY and CDR2 SYGVKD. The CDR3 extends over 13 amino acids. CDR3 nucleotide sequence: TGTGCCACCTCCCAGGGAAGCTCCTACGAGCAGTACTTC. Protein: CATSQGSSYEQYF.

This clone was counted between two and nine times. J is TRBJ1-1 and V is TRBV4-2; D is unclear. This CDR3 has 13 amino acids. Deletions cut 0 bases from V and 9 bases from J, with 11 bases between. Germline CDR1 is LGHNA and CDR2 is YNFKEQ. The CDR3 reads CASSQEGTAKAFF. In nucleotides, the CDR3 is TGTGCCAGCAGCCAAGAAGGAACAGCCAAAGCTTTCTTT.

The chain combines TRBV2 with TRBJ2-5, with D maybe TRBD2 (5 bases). Germline lookup yields CDR1 SNHLY and CDR2 FYNNEI. The CDR3 is 15 residues long. V gave up 6 bases and J gave up 2 bases, with 16 bases separating them. CDR3: CASRRTGYGQETQYF. CDR3 sequence (DNA): TGTGCCAGCAGGAGAACGGGGTATGGGCAAGAGACCCAGTACTTC.

The gene calls are TRBV18 and TRBJ1-1; D unresolved. CDR3 length: 17 residues. V gave up 1 base and J gave up 0 bases, with 15 bases separating them. Per germline, CDR1 KGHSH and CDR2 LQKENI. The CDR3 coding sequence is TGTGCCAGCTCACCACTGAGGGTCCCAGCTATGAACACTGAAGCTTTCTTT. This codes for CASSPLRVPAMNTEAFF.

The V gene is TRBV4-1, the J gene TRBJ1-3; 7 bases agree with TRBD1. The CDR3 runs 16 residues. The V gene end was trimmed by 1 base and the J gene end by 5 bases; junction bases not matched to a gene: 8. Germline assignment: CDR1 MGHRA and CDR2 YSYEKL. The CDR3 spells CASSQVGRDSRNTIYF. In nucleotides, the CDR3 is TGCGCCAGCAGCCAAGTTGGGCGGGACAGCCGAAACACCATATATTTT.

This clone was picked up one time. The chain has TRBV29-1 and TRBJ2-7; 8 bases fit TRBD2. Germline V gives CDR1 SQVTM, CDR2 ANQGSEA. There are 13 residues in the CDR3. Trimming removed 6 bases from V and 2 bases from J; junction bases left unmatched: 6. CDR3 protein: CSVIGRDTYEQYF. The CDR3 nucleotides are TGCAGCGTCATCGGGAGGGATACCTACGAGCAGTACTTC.

V is TRBV28 and J is TRBJ1-2; 8 positions agree with TRBD1. This CDR3 has 15 amino acids. V lost 5 bases to trimming and J lost 1 base; unmatched junction nucleotides: 6. CDR1 and CDR2 (germline): MDHEN, SYDVKM. The CDR3 protein is CASSPRTGNNYGYTF. In DNA, the CDR3 is TGTGCCAGCAGTCCTAGGACAGGGAATAACTATGGCTACACCTTC.

The chain employs TRBV4-2 and TRBJ1-6; D call uncertain. Germline assignment: CDR1 LGHNA and CDR2 YNFKEQ. Trimming cost V 4 bases and J 6 bases, with 16 bases left between them. The CDR3 consists of 16 residues. The CDR3 DNA follows: TGTGCCAGCAGCCTACGTTCGGTGGGAGGTAATTCACCCCTCCACTTT. This codes for CASSLRSVGGNSPLHF.

This chain's CDR3 is CASSLGLAGGLGSYEQYF. The CDR3 bases are TGCGCCAGCAGCCTGGGACTAGCGGGAGGGTTAGGGTCCTACGAGCAGTACTTC. The chain recombines TRBV5-1 with TRBJ2-7, with 16 bases matching TRBD2. Germline loops: CDR1 SGHRS, CDR2 YFSETQ. The CDR3 spans 18 residues. Trimming removed 4 bases from V and 1 base from J; junction bases left unmatched: 8.

V and J are TRBV29-1 and TRBJ2-1; TRBD1 might be the D (8 bases). Per germline, CDR1 SQVTM and CDR2 ANQGSEA. CDR3 size: 14 residues. Between the trimmed V and J ends, which lost 6 bases and 8 bases, there was a span of 20 bases. The CDR3 DNA reads TGCAGCGTGACACGTGGACAGGGAGGGGATGAGCAGTTCTTC. Encoded protein: CSVTRGQGGDEQFF.

This chain links TRBV5-3 with TRBJ1-2; D gene uncertain. TRBV5-3 is marked as an open reading frame, function uncertain. The V end lost 4 bases, the J end lost 7 bases, and 14 bases lay between the germline ends. This CDR3 region has 13 residues. This CDR3 reads CARSPAGWAGYTF. The CDR3 DNA is TGTGCCAGAAGCCCAGCAGGTTGGGCTGGCTACACCTTC.

The chain uses TRBV21-1 and TRBJ2-7; whether TRBD2, the table's D call, matches the DNA was not checked. TRBV21-1 is shown as a pseudogene. This CDR3 spans 15 amino acids. This CDR3 reads CASRVQTDSLHEQYF. The CDR3, as DNA: TGTGCCAGCAGGGTACAGACGGACTCCCTTCACGAGCAGTACTTC.